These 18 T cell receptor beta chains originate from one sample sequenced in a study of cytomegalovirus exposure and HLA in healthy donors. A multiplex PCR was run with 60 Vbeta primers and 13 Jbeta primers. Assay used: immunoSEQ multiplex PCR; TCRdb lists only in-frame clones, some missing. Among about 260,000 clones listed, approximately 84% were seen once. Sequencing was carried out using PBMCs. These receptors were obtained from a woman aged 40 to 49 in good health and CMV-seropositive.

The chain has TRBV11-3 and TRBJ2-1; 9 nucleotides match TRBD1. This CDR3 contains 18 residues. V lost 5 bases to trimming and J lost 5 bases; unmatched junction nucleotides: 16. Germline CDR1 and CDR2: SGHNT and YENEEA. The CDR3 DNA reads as TGTGCCAGCAGCCCCGACAGGGGGTATGGAAACACCAACAATGAGCAGTTCTTC. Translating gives CASSPDRGYGNTNNEQFF.

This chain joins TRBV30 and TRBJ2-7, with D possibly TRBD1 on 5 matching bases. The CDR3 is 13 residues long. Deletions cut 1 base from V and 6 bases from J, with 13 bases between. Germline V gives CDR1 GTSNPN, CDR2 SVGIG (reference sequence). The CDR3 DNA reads TGTGCCTGGAGTGAGTCAGGGATTCGCGAGCAGTACTTC. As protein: CAWSESGIREQYF.

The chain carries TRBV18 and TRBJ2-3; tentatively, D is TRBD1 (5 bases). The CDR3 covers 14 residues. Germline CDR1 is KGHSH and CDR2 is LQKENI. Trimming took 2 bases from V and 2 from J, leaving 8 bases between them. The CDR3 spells CASSPVTDTDTQYF. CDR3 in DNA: TGTGCCAGCTCACCAGTGACAGACACAGATACGCAGTATTTT. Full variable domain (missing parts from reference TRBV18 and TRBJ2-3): NAGVMQNPRHLVRRRGQEARLRCSPMKGHSHVYWYRQLPEEGLKFMVYLQKENIIDESGMPKERFSAEFPKEGPSILRIQQVVRGDSAAYFCASSPVTDTDTQYFGPGTRLTVL.

In nucleotides, the CDR3 is TGTGCCAGCAGCTTGGGATCGGGACTCAGCTCCTACAATGAGCAGTTCTTC. It codes for CASSLGSGLSSYNEQFF. The V gene is TRBV7-6, the J gene TRBJ2-1; D is possibly TRBD2 (6 bases). The length of the CDR3 is 17 residues. Germline CDR1 SGHVS, CDR2 FNYEAQ. V shed 3 bases and J shed 0 bases, with 15 bases lying between them.

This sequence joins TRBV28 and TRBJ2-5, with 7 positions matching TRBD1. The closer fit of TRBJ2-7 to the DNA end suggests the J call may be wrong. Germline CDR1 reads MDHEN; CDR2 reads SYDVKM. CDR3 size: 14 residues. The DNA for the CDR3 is TGTGCCAGCAGAGGGACAGTGCAATCCTACGAGCAGTACTTC. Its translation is CASRGTVQSYEQYF.

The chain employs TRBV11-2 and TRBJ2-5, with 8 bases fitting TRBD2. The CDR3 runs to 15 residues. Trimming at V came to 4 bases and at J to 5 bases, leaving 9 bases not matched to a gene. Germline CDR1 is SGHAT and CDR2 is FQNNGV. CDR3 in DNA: TGTGCCAGCAGCTGGGTCCGGGGGGGAATGGAGACCCAGTACTTC. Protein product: CASSWVRGGMETQYF.

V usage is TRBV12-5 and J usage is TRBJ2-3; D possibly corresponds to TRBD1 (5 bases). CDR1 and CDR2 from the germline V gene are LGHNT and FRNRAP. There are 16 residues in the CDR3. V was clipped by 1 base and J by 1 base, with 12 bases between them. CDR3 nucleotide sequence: TGTGCTAGTGGTTTGGGACCGACAGCGCGCACAGATACGCAGTATTTT. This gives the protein CASGLGPTARTDTQYF.

Here the CDR3 DNA reads TGCAGCGTTACCTACACAGATACGCAGTATTTT. It is translated as CSVTYTDTQYF. The gene calls are TRBV29-1 and TRBJ2-3; D is ambiguous. CDR3 length equals 11 residues. Trimming left V 5 bases short and J 2 bases short, with 5 bases between. The germline V gene encodes CDR1 SQVTM and CDR2 ANQGSEA.

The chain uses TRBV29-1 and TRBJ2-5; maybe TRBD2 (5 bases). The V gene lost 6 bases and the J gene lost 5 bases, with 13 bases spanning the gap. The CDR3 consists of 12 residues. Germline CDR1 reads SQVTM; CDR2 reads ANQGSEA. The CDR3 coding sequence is TGCAGCGTCTTCCGGGGAAGTGAGACCCAGTACTTC. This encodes CSVFRGSETQYF.

The CDR3 nucleotides are TGTGCCTGGAGTCTACAGGGTGCAACTAATGAAAAACTGTTTTTT. It encodes CAWSLQGATNEKLFF. The chain uses TRBV30 and TRBJ1-4, with TRBD1 as a possible D gene (6 bases). V gave up 2 bases and J gave up 0 bases, with 10 bases separating them. This CDR3 is built from 15 residues. Looked up from germline, CDR1 is GTSNPN and CDR2 is SVGIG (reference sequence). Together with reference TRBV30 and TRBJ1-4, the CDR3 gives the full variable domain: SQTIHQWPATLVQPVGSPLSLECTVEGTSNPNLYWYRQAAGRGLQLLFYSVGIGQISSEVPQNLSASRPQDRQFILSSKKLLLSDSGFYLCAWSLQGATNEKLFFGSGTQLSVL.

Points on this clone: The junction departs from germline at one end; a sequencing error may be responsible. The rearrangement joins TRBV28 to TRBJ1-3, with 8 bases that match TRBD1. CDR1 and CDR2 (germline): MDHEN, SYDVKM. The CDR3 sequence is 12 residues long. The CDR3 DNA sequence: TGTGCCAGCAGTTTATGGGACAGGGATTCGGATTTT. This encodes CASSLWDRDSDF. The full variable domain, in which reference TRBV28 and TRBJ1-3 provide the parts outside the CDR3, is DVKVTQSSRYLVKRTGEKVFLECVQDMDHENMFWYRQDPGLGLRLIYFSYDVKMKEKGDIPEGYSVSREKKERFSLILESASTNQTSMYLCASSLWDRDSDFGEGSWLTVV.

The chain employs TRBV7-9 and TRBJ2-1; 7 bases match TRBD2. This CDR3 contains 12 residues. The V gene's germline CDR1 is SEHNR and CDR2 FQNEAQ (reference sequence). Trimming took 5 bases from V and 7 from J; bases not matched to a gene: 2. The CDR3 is CASSRGENEQFF. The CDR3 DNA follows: TGTGCCAGCAGCCGGGGGGAGAATGAGCAGTTCTTC. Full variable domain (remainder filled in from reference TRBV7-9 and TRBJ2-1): DTGVSQNPRHKITKRGQNVTFRCDPISEHNRLYWYRQTLGQGPEFLTYFQNEAQLEKSRLLSDRFSAERPKGSFSTLEIQRTEQGDSAMYLCASSRGENEQFFGPGTRLTVL.

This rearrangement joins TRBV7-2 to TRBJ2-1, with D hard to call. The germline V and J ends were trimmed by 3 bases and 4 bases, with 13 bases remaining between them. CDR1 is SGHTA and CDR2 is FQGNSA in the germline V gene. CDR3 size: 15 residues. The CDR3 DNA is TGTGCCAGCAGCTTCCCGGTCTCCATGTACAATGAGCAGTTCTTC. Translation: CASSFPVSMYNEQFF.

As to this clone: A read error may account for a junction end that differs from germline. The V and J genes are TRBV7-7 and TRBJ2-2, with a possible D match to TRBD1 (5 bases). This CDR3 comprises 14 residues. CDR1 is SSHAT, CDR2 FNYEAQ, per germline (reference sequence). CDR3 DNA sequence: TGTGCTAGCAGCTTGACAGCGAACACCGGGGAGCTGTTTTTT. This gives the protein CASSLTANTGELFF.

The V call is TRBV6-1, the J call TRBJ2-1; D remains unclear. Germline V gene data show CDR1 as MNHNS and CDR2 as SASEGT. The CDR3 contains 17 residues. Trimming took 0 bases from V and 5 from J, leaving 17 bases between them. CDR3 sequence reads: CASSEARRTDFDNEQFF. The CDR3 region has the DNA TGTGCCAGCAGTGAAGCTCGCCGTACTGACTTCGACAATGAGCAGTTCTTC.

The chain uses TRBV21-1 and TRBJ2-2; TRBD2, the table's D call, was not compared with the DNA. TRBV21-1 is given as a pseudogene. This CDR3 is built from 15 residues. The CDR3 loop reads CASRPLAGLNGELFF. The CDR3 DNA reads TGTGCCAGCAGGCCCTTAGCGGGTCTGAACGGGGAGCTGTTTTTT.

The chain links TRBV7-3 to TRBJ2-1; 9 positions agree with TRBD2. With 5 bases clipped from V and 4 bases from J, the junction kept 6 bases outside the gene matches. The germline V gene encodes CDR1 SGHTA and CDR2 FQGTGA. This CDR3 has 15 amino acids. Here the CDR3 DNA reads TGTGCCAGCAGCCCAGCGGGAGGCCTTTACAATGAGCAGTTCTTC. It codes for CASSPAGGLYNEQFF.

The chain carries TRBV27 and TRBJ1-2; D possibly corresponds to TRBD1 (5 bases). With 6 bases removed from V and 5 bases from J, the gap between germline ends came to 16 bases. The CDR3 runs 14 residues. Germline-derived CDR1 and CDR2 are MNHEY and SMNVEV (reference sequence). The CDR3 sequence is CASSKGLLGYGYTF. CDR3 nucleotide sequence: TGTGCCAGCAGCAAGGGGTTGCTAGGGTATGGCTACACCTTC.